Listed here is a single T cell receptor beta chain. There are a few counts of this clonotype. Its antigen has not been determined. Base-call qualities are not available, and no considerably larger clone is one nucleotide away. The data are from a study of human T cells and chemical hapten exposure (dated by TCRdb to 2020 to 2023). A note on the overall study: For sensitization, 2% DPC in acetone was applied to an approximately 2 cm by approximately 2 cm area of upper inner arm skin. Patients additionally received weekly therapeutic DPC doses to the scalp throughout the roughly 25-week study period. Patch testing was done on the upper back using Finn chambers containing 0.01% DPC, and results were scored after 6 days according to International Contact Dermatitis Research Group standards. The patient cohort, mostly female, included alopecia areata with under or over 50% scalp involvement, alopecia totalis and alopecia universalis. Libraries were pooled for sequencing, and per-sample TCR yields varied mainly because of small differences in library volumes within the pool. Peripheral blood TCR repertoire changes were tracked in vivo in alopecia patients during primary and secondary sensitization to the hapten diphenylcyclopropenone (DPC). Blood was sampled from patients pre-sensitization (week 0) and at 2, 6 and about 24 weeks after DPC sensitization. About 29 alopecia patients gave blood for TCR sequencing at one to four time points (pre-sensitization, 2, 6 and 24 weeks). Each blood RNA sample was used to sequence both TCR alpha and TCR beta chains. The research as a whole found: Significantly more large CDR3 similarity clusters were formed by expanded TCRs than by pre-sensitization or healthy control sets, consistent with antigen-driven responses. The number of TCRs above 1 in 1000 frequency did not change with DPC sensitization; there was no evidence of global repertoire structure alterations. After repeated subsampling, the strength of the expansion versus patch-test correlation and the threshold at which it became significant changed. The number of PT1 expanded TCRs positively correlated with patch test score, significant at thresholds 8, 16 and 32 but not 4. Because every patient had alopecia, a presumed autoimmune disease, the patients' immune response might differ from that of healthy individuals.

CDR1 and CDR2 (SNHLY, FYNNEI) derive from the germline V gene. V sheds 3 bases and J sheds 3 bases, leaving 13 bases between their ends. Measured from the cysteine to the phenylalanine, the CDR3 is 15 residues long. The CDR3 DNA has 45 bases and is translated from base 1. The label giving this sample's time point can be read as: patch test 2, 6 weeks after DPC sensitization. The treatment or condition label on this specimen signifies: therapeutic diphenylcyclopropenone sensitization with weekly scalp DPC. Unfractionated whole blood was collected in Tempus Blood RNA tubes, and total RNA was extracted from that blood. Blood at each patch-test visit was drawn before the patch test was applied. To be eligible, patients had to be aged 18 to 70, diagnosed with alopecia and judged suitable for DPC therapy, while pregnant patients were excluded. Libraries came from RACE. The data were produced on a NextSeq 500. During library preparation, unique molecular identifiers were attached to individual cDNA molecules so that TCRs could be counted quantitatively and reproducibly. Per the source publication's procedure: A median of approximately 100,000 TCRs per sample was observed, with a range of about 20,000 to 700,000. The Decombinator software suite was used to annotate V, J and CDR3 in the TCR reads. Every sample was subsampled to the same number of TCRs (28,000) for the PS versus PT1 abundance plots. Expanded TCRs were defined as absent before sensitization and observed at least eight times at the 2-week time point. Using fastp at Q25 and MiXCR, TCRdb reprocessed the public reads and kept productive beta chains. Rows with a matching CDR3 protein are joined into one entry that keeps the most common DNA and genes. The V and J calls, along with clone size, are taken from TCRdb and not from the paper's own processing. The sample includes about 42,000 distinct CDR3 sequences, with 9.5% to 10% observed a single time. The top ten clonotypes cover 11% to 15% of the sample.

The chain uses TRBV2 and TRBJ2-3, and possibly TRBD1, on 7 matching bases. This sequence was found in a woman in her twenties or thirties with alopecia areata. Some clones in this sample may be carry-over from other donors' samples. The specimen was whole blood, collected in connection with sensitization to the hapten diphenylcyclopropenone (DPC). The CDR3 loop reads CASSEAGGGTDTQYF. The DNA sequence is given as TGTGCCAGCAGTGAGGCAGGGGGAGGAACAGATACGCAGTATTTT.